The rows below give T cell receptor beta chains drawn from one sample of a study of blood T cell repertoires in COVID-19. Assay: immunoSEQ multiplex PCR; the TCRdb copy retains only in-frame clones and omits some. The sample has under 300,000 clones; about nine tenths are singletons. Sequences were obtained from peripheral blood. The receptors stem from a man aged 55-75 years with acute or convalescent COVID-19. Both conserved end residues are part of each CDR3. The D gene is left open where the match is weak. Rows give clone size only sometimes, using once, few, many, or a class for an expanded clone.

size,V,D,J,CDR3,DNA
NA,TRBV4-3,NA,TRBJ1-1,CASSPGRSAEAFF,TGCGCCAGCAGCCCCGGGAGGTCAGCTGAAGCTTTCTTT
NA,TRBV11-3,NA,TRBJ2-3,CACRWRPDTDTQYF,TGTGCCTGCCGCTGGCGGCCCGACACAGATACGCAGTATTTT
NA,TRBV18,TRBD2,TRBJ2-7,CASSPRPSGSIWEQYF,TGTGCCAGCTCACCAAGGCCTAGCGGGAGTATTTGGGAGCAGTACTTC
NA,TRBV5-1,TRBD2,TRBJ2-2,CASSVGTSRTGELFF,TGCGCCAGCAGCGTCGGGACTAGCAGAACCGGGGAGCTGTTTTTT
NA,TRBV7-8,NA,TRBJ2-1,CASRVSGSSSYNEQFF,TGTGCCAGCAGAGTTAGCGGCTCCAGCTCCTACAATGAGCAGTTCTTC
NA,TRBV10-3,TRBD2,TRBJ2-5,CAIRRLAGGSGVTQYF,TGTGCCATCAGACGACTAGCGGGAGGGTCCGGTGTGACCCAGTACTTC
NA,TRBV11-2,NA,TRBJ2-7,CASSLDLSTGAYEQYF,TGTGCCAGCAGCTTAGATCTCTCCACGGGTGCCTACGAGCAGTACTTC
NA,TRBV28,NA,TRBJ1-1,CASYLQGTEAFF,TGTGCCAGCTATCTACAGGGCACTGAAGCTTTCTTT
NA,TRBV2,TRBD1,TRBJ1-4,CASSLGQGSEKLFF,TGTGCCAGCAGTTTGGGACAGGGGAGTGAAAAACTGTTTTTT
NA,TRBV5-3,NA,TRBJ1-5,CAAQGHGQPQHF,TGTGCCGCCCAGGGTCACGGTCAGCCCCAGCATTTT
NA,TRBV5-4,TRBD2,TRBJ2-3,CASSWGRTSGYTDTQYF,TGTGCCAGCAGCTGGGGGAGGACTAGCGGATACACAGATACGCAGTATTTT
NA,TRBV6-5,TRBD1,TRBJ1-1,CASRRTGFEAFF,TGTGCCAGCAGACGGACAGGTTTTGAAGCTTTCTTT
NA,TRBV4-3,NA,TRBJ1-6,CASSQVTGLVFPLHF,TGCGCCAGCAGCCAAGTTACAGGGCTAGTATTTCCCCTCCACTTT
NA,TRBV12-3/TRBV12-4,NA,TRBJ2-3,CASTLNSADTQYF,TGTGCCAGCACCCTTAATAGCGCAGATACGCAGTATTTT
NA,TRBV7-9,NA,TRBJ1-3,CASDATYLSGNTIYF,TGTGCCAGCGATGCAACCTACCTCTCTGGAAACACCATATATTTT
NA,TRBV13,TRBD2,TRBJ2-1,CASSLVWREGPNEQFF,TGTGCCAGCAGCTTAGTATGGCGGGAGGGCCCCAATGAGCAGTTCTTC
NA,TRBV19,NA,TRBJ2-1,CASSMVVAGGTNEQFF,TGTGCCAGTAGTATGGTAGTGGCAGGGGGGACCAATGAGCAGTTCTTC
NA,TRBV6-5,NA,TRBJ1-2,CASSYSKGQVNYGYTF,TGTGCCAGCAGTTACTCGAAGGGGCAGGTGAACTATGGCTACACCTTC
NA,TRBV7-9,NA,TRBJ1-2,CASSSSQGLYGYTF,TGTGCCAGCAGCTCCTCACAGGGCCTCTATGGCTACACCTTC
NA,TRBV5-6,NA,TRBJ2-5,CASSQTEYQETQYF,TGTGCCAGCAGCCAGACAGAATACCAAGAGACCCAGTACTTC
NA,TRBV6-2/TRBV6-3,NA,TRBJ1-1,CASSLRVSVGPEAFF,TGTGCCAGCAGTCTCAGGGTCTCCGTGGGGCCTGAAGCTTTCTTT
NA,TRBV24-1,TRBD1,TRBJ2-1,CATSDTGTGEWDEQFF,TGTGCCACCAGTGACACCGGGACAGGGGAGTGGGATGAGCAGTTCTTC
NA,TRBV27,NA,TRBJ1-4,CASRRGYGEKLFF,TGTGCCTCCCGCCGGGGGTACGGTGAAAAACTGTTTTTT
NA,TRBV29-1,NA,TRBJ2-2,CSVKTGTGELFF,TGCAGCGTTAAAACAGGGACCGGGGAGCTGTTTTTT
NA,TRBV7-2,NA,TRBJ1-1,CASSSSGRGGAEAFF,TGTGCCAGCAGCTCATCAGGGAGGGGGGGTGCTGAAGCTTTCTTT
NA,TRBV9,TRBD1,TRBJ2-7,CASSPHPRTGGMGEQYF,TGTGCCAGCAGCCCTCATCCGAGGACAGGGGGCATGGGGGAGCAGTACTTC
NA,TRBV4-3,NA,TRBJ2-7,CASSQESGLTYEQYF,TGCGCCAGCAGCCAAGAGTCAGGGCTTACCTACGAGCAGTACTTC
NA,TRBV18,NA,TRBJ1-1,CASSPAAGRDEAFF,TGTGCCAGCTCACCAGCCGCAGGGAGGGATGAAGCTTTCTTT
few,TRBV15,TRBD2,TRBJ2-5,CATSRDRGVQETQYF,TGTGCCACCAGCAGAGATCGGGGGGTGCAAGAGACCCAGTACTTC
NA,TRBV29-1,NA,TRBJ2-7,CSASETAAYEQYF,TGCAGCGCTTCCGAGACAGCAGCCTACGAGCAGTACTTC
NA,TRBV6-6,NA,TRBJ1-1,CASNRGHNTEAFF,TGTGCCAGCAATCGGGGGCATAACACTGAAGCTTTCTTT
once,TRBV6-6,TRBD1,TRBJ2-2,CASSRDRDTGELFF,TGTGCCAGCAGCCGGGACAGAGACACCGGGGAGCTGTTTTTT
NA,TRBV28,NA,TRBJ1-2,CASTLRGTDYGYTF,TGTGCCAGCACCCTCCGGGGGACGGACTATGGCTACACCTTC
NA,TRBV7-6,TRBD2,TRBJ2-1,CASSPGLAGGVEQFF,TGTGCCAGCAGCCCAGGACTAGCGGGAGGGGTTGAGCAGTTCTTC
NA,TRBV7-2,TRBD2,TRBJ2-7,CASSLASGRSYEQYF,TGTGCCAGCAGCTTAGCTAGCGGGAGATCCTACGAGCAGTACTTC
NA,TRBV6-5,NA,TRBJ1-1,CASSYSGVGVGAFF,TGTGCCAGCAGTTACTCAGGGGTTGGGGTCGGCGCTTTCTTT
NA,TRBV19,TRBD2,TRBJ2-1,CASSTTSVNNEQFF,TGTGCCAGTAGTACGACTAGCGTGAACAATGAGCAGTTCTTC
NA,TRBV2,TRBD2,TRBJ2-5,CASSRLAGQGETQYF,TGTGCCAGCAGTAGACTAGCGGGGCAAGGGGAGACCCAGTACTTC
NA,TRBV18,NA,TRBJ1-1,CASSPGENSMNTEAFF,TGTGCCAGCTCACCGGGCGAGAACAGCATGAACACTGAAGCTTTCTTT
NA,TRBV28,NA,TRBJ1-1,CASSQYRAPNTEAFF,TGTGCCAGCAGTCAGTACAGGGCCCCGAACACTGAAGCTTTCTTT
few,TRBV29-1,TRBD2,TRBJ2-3,CSDQYSREDGAGAEDTQYF,TGCAGCGATCAATATAGCCGGGAAGATGGGGCGGGAGCGGAAGATACGCAGTATTTT
NA,TRBV19,NA,TRBJ1-2,CASSPYSGTPYGYGYTF,TGTGCCAGTAGTCCGTACTCCGGGACACCTTACGGATATGGCTACACCTTC
NA,TRBV27,TRBD1,TRBJ1-6,CASSRDRGLSFMNSPLHF,TGTGCCAGCTCACGGGACAGGGGGCTATCGTTTATGAATTCACCCCTCCACTTT
NA,TRBV27,TRBD1,TRBJ2-7,CASSLTSQTGTGKLGQYF,TGTGCCAGCAGTCTAACCTCCCAAACAGGGACAGGGAAGCTTGGGCAGTACTTC
NA,TRBV28,NA,TRBJ1-5,CASSPLERNQPQHF,TGTGCCAGCAGTCCCCTAGAGCGCAATCAGCCCCAGCATTTT
NA,TRBV29-1,TRBD1,TRBJ1-1,CSVAQGGTEAFF,TGCAGCGTTGCACAGGGGGGCACTGAAGCTTTCTTT
NA,TRBV5-6,NA,TRBJ2-3,CASSLDIPFSRGQYF,TGTGCCAGCAGCTTGGATATCCCTTTCTCTCGAGGGCAGTATTTT
NA,TRBV6-2/TRBV6-3,TRBD2,TRBJ2-1,CASSYSTREGPYNEQFF,TGTGCCAGCAGTTACTCGACACGGGAGGGCCCCTACAATGAGCAGTTCTTC
few,TRBV19,NA,TRBJ1-1,CASSRVGGRMNTEAFF,TGTGCCAGTAGTCGGGTTGGGGGCAGAATGAACACTGAAGCTTTCTTT
NA,TRBV12-5,NA,TRBJ1-5,CASGSPWPQHF,TGTGCTAGTGGTTCCCCTTGGCCCCAGCATTTT
NA,TRBV7-9,TRBD2,TRBJ2-2,CATISGGNTGELFF,TGTGCCACAATTAGCGGGGGAAACACCGGGGAGCTGTTTTTT
few,TRBV30,TRBD2,TRBJ2-7,CAWSETPGLAGASEQYF,TGTGCCTGGAGTGAAACTCCGGGACTAGCGGGAGCGAGCGAGCAGTACTTC